The rows below give T cell receptor beta chains drawn from one sample of a study of OX40 agonist ivuxolimab in advanced cancers. Sequencing was performed with immunoSEQ multiplex PCR; in TCRdb, only in-frame clones are kept and a portion is missing. The sample holds tens of thousands of clones, more than 80% seen once. Sequencing used CD4+ or CD8+ T cells sorted from blood, obtained in a trial of the OX40 agonist ivuxolimab. The receptors originated from an adult with an advanced solid tumor such as melanoma, head and neck, liver or kidney cancer. Both conserved end residues are part of each CDR3. The D gene is left open where the match is weak. Clone size is stated in some rows and not others, as once, few, many or a class when expanded.

v_call	d_call	j_call	clone_size	cdr3_nt	cdr3_aa
TRBV4-1	NA	TRBJ1-2	NA	TGCGCCAGCAGCCAAGAAGGATCGGGCAGATCTGGTTATGGCTACACCTTC	CASSQEGSGRSGYGYTF
TRBV5-6	NA	TRBJ2-7	NA	TGTGCCAGCAGCTTGGGACTCCTCGGGTACGAGCAGTACTTC	CASSLGLLGYEQYF
TRBV18	NA	TRBJ2-5	NA	TGTGCCAGCTCACCAGGGCGGGGAGGTGAGACCCAGTACTTC	CASSPGRGGETQYF
TRBV19	NA	TRBJ2-1	NA	TGTGCCAGTAGCCCAGGGTGGGTAAATGAGCAGTTCTTC	CASSPGWVNEQFF
TRBV6-6	NA	TRBJ1-2	NA	TGTGCCAGCAGCAAACGCACCGGGAGCCTCTATGGCTACACCTTC	CASSKRTGSLYGYTF
TRBV7-2	NA	TRBJ1-2	NA	TGTGCCAGCAGCCTAATGGACGGAAACTATGGCTACACCTTC	CASSLMDGNYGYTF
TRBV5-1	NA	TRBJ2-1	NA	TGCGCCAGCAGCCATAACATGGACAATGAGCAGTTCTTC	CASSHNMDNEQFF
TRBV5-1	NA	TRBJ2-2	once	TGCGCCAGCAGCTTAAAGGTCGCCGGGGAGCTGTTTTTT	CASSLKVAGELFF
TRBV30	TRBD1	TRBJ1-4	NA	TGTGCCTGGACCCCGACAGGGGTGAATGAAAAACTGTTTTTT	CAWTPTGVNEKLFF
TRBV28	TRBD2	TRBJ2-3	NA	TGTGCCAGCGCCATTAGCGGGAGACAAACGCAGTATTTT	CASAISGRQTQYF
TRBV5-4	TRBD1	TRBJ2-1	NA	TGTGCCAGCTCGAGGGACAGGGGGTCCCCCTACAATGAGCAGTTCTTC	CASSRDRGSPYNEQFF
TRBV9	NA	TRBJ1-1	NA	TGTGCCAGCAGCGTACCCGGGACGCCCTGTCGAGCTTTCTTT	CASSVPGTPCRAFF
TRBV9	TRBD2	TRBJ2-7	NA	TGTGCCAGCAGCCCCAGGACTAGAGAGGGCATCGAGCAGTACTTC	CASSPRTREGIEQYF
TRBV6-6	TRBD1	TRBJ1-6	NA	TGTGCCAGCAGCCGCGGACAGGATAATTCACCCCTCCACTTT	CASSRGQDNSPLHF
TRBV2	NA	TRBJ1-1	NA	TGTGCCAGCAAATTGAACACTGAAGCTTTCTTT	CASKLNTEAFF
TRBV5-6	TRBD2	TRBJ2-1	NA	TGTGCCAGCTCCCAACCAGCCGGACTAGCGGGAGACGAGCAGTTCTTC	CASSQPAGLAGDEQFF
TRBV19	TRBD1	TRBJ2-4	NA	TGTGCCAGTAGTTCTGCGACGACAGGGAGAAACATTCAGTACTTC	CASSSATTGRNIQYF
TRBV6-1	NA	TRBJ2-3	NA	TGTGCCAGCACCGAATGGGAGACCAGCACAGATACGCAGTATTTT	CASTEWETSTDTQYF
TRBV7-9	NA	TRBJ1-1	few	TGTGCCAGCAGCTTAGCGCAGAACACTGAAGCTTTCTTT	CASSLAQNTEAFF
TRBV13	TRBD2	TRBJ2-1	NA	TGTGCCAGCAGCGTACGGTTCGGGACTAGTTTGGATGAGCAGTTCTTC	CASSVRFGTSLDEQFF
TRBV6-5	TRBD2	TRBJ2-3	once	TGTGCCAGCAGTGCAAGCGGGACCGCAGATACGCAGTATTTT	CASSASGTADTQYF
TRBV10-3	NA	TRBJ1-3	few	TGTGCCATCAGGGGCTGGGCTGGAAACACCATATATTTT	CAIRGWAGNTIYF
TRBV29-1	NA	TRBJ2-6	NA	TGCAGCGTTGAGTCGCCTGGGGCCAACGTCCTGACTTTC	CSVESPGANVLTF
TRBV6-1	NA	TRBJ2-5	NA	TGTGCCAGCAGTGAAGCGTCGACAGCCCAAGAGACCCAGTACTTC	CASSEASTAQETQYF
TRBV28	TRBD2	TRBJ2-3	NA	TGTGCCAGCAGTTTTTCCTCCGGGCTAGCGGGAGCCATCACAGATACGCAGTATTTT	CASSFSSGLAGAITDTQYF
TRBV2	NA	TRBJ1-2	NA	TGTGCCAGCAGTCCCCTTGGACGAGGCTACACCTTC	CASSPLGRGYTF
TRBV12-5	NA	TRBJ2-1	NA	TGTGCTAGTGGTTTGGATCTTGGTGAGGGAGGCAACTACAATGAGCAGTTCTTC	CASGLDLGEGGNYNEQFF
TRBV30	NA	TRBJ1-3	NA	TGTGCCTGGAGTGCCGGACGGAGGGTGAACACCATATATTTT	CAWSAGRRVNTIYF
TRBV5-1	TRBD1	TRBJ1-2	few	TGCGCCAGCAGCTTCGGGCAGGGGGCTGTTGAGTATGGCTACACCTTC	CASSFGQGAVEYGYTF
TRBV27	TRBD1	TRBJ2-5	NA	TGTGCCAGCAATCCAACTGGACAGGGCGGGGAGACCCAGTACTTC	CASNPTGQGGETQYF
TRBV7-8	TRBD2	TRBJ2-5	NA	TGTGCCAGCAGCTTAGGTGTTACTAGCGGGAGTGGAGAGACCCAGTACTTC	CASSLGVTSGSGETQYF
TRBV7-2	NA	TRBJ1-2	NA	TGTGCCAGCAGCCCGCGGCGCAGGGTTAACACCTTC	CASSPRRRVNTF
TRBV18	TRBD1	TRBJ2-7	NA	TGTGCCAGCTCAAGGACAGGGGACGAGCAGTACTTC	CASSRTGDEQYF
TRBV29-1	TRBD2	TRBJ2-1	NA	TGCAGCGTACGGGGGGTGATGGGAGGTCTTGAGCAGTTCTTC	CSVRGVMGGLEQFF
TRBV11-2	NA	TRBJ1-1	NA	TGTGCCAGCAGCTTAGCGGCAGGGACTGAAGCTTTCTTT	CASSLAAGTEAFF
TRBV15	NA	TRBJ2-3	NA	TGTGCCACCAGCAGAGATCGTCCCAGAAGCACAGATACGCAGTATTTT	CATSRDRPRSTDTQYF
TRBV9	TRBD2	TRBJ2-7	NA	TGTGCCAGCAGCGCGGGGACTAGCGAAACCTACGAGCAGTACTTC	CASSAGTSETYEQYF
TRBV5-5	TRBD2	TRBJ2-1	NA	TGTGCCAGCAGCTCCGCTAGCGGGAACCACAATGAGCAGTTCTTC	CASSSASGNHNEQFF
TRBV9	TRBD1	TRBJ1-1	NA	TGTGCCAGCAGCGCCCGGGACAGGCCCACTGAAGCTTTCTTT	CASSARDRPTEAFF
TRBV6-1	TRBD1	TRBJ1-5	NA	TGTGCCAGCAACCTCGACAGGGTCAATCAGCCCCAGCATTTT	CASNLDRVNQPQHF
TRBV5-6	NA	TRBJ1-1	NA	TGTGCCAGCAGCTTGGCGGGGGCCACTGAAGCTTTCTTT	CASSLAGATEAFF
TRBV29-1	TRBD1	TRBJ1-1	NA	TGCAGCGTGCGGACAGGGGGGACTGAAGCTTTCTTT	CSVRTGGTEAFF
TRBV2	TRBD2	TRBJ2-3	few	TGTGCCAGCAGCTTCGGACTAGCGGGGGGCACAGATACGCAGTATTTT	CASSFGLAGGTDTQYF
TRBV29-1	NA	TRBJ2-5	NA	TGCAGCGTGGTAGAATGGGACGGTAAAGAGACCCAGTACTTC	CSVVEWDGKETQYF
TRBV27	NA	TRBJ2-5	NA	TGTGCCAGCAGTTCAGGGGTGGGGGAGACCCAGTACTTC	CASSSGVGETQYF
TRBV25-1	NA	TRBJ2-5	NA	TGTGCCAGCAGTGTGGTTCGGGGGGAGACCCAGTACTTC	CASSVVRGETQYF
TRBV7-2	TRBD1	TRBJ2-7	once	TGTGCCAGCAGCTCCCGGACAGGGTACAACGAGCAGTACTTC	CASSSRTGYNEQYF